The T cell receptor (beta chain) under discussion was sequenced for a study of glioma-infiltrating T cells after dendritic cell vaccination. Assay: immunoSEQ multiplex PCR; the TCRdb copy retains only in-frame clones and omits some. The sample yields about 100,000 clones, roughly three quarters seen once. This receptor was identified in a human donor with glioblastoma. Sequenced material: blood, taken before dendritic cell vaccination.

In DNA form, the CDR3 reads TGTGCCAGCAGGTCCAGGTCGAGCACTGAAGCTTTCTTT. Protein: CASRSRSSTEAFF. This chain uses TRBV6-5 with TRBJ1-1; D gene uncertain. Germline V lookup: CDR1 MNHEY, CDR2 SVGAGI. The CDR3 runs to 13 residues. The germline V and J ends were trimmed by 6 bases and 4 bases, with 12 bases remaining between them.